Listed below are T cell receptor beta chains from one sample, sequenced in a study of OX40 agonist ivuxolimab in advanced cancers. Here immunoSEQ multiplex PCR was the method, and the copy in TCRdb shows in-frame clones only, minus some. The table shows about 73,000 clones, with more than 85% occurring only once. Source: CD4+ or CD8+ T cells sorted from blood, taken in a trial of the OX40 agonist ivuxolimab. All receptors derive from an adult with an advanced solid tumor such as melanoma, head and neck, liver or kidney cancer. Each CDR3 is given with its conserved first and last residue. Fields, in order: clone size, J gene, V gene, D gene, CDR3 DNA, CDR3 protein. D genes are given only for firm matches. Size values are once, few and many counts, or a class for expanded clones, and some rows have none.

. | TRBJ2-7 | TRBV28 | . | TGTGCCAGCAGTCCTCCGGGACGCGTGACGTACGAGCAGTACTTC | CASSPPGRVTYEQYF
. | TRBJ1-2 | TRBV28 | TRBD1 | TGTGCCAGCAGTGCCACAGGGGGGCCCTACCTTGGCTACACCTTC | CASSATGGPYLGYTF
. | TRBJ1-3 | TRBV30 | . | TGTGCCTGGACTACTGCGCCAGTTGGCACCATATATTTT | CAWTTAPVGTIYF
. | TRBJ1-4 | TRBV7-7 | . | TGTGCCAGCAGCTCACGCAAGGGCCGCAATGAAAAACTGTTTTTT | CASSSRKGRNEKLFF
. | TRBJ1-2 | TRBV5-5 | . | TGTGCCAGCAGCTTCGGTACCTATGGCTACACCTTC | CASSFGTYGYTF
. | TRBJ2-3 | TRBV6-1 | TRBD2 | TGTGCCAGTTCTCGGTTGGGACTAGCGGAGATTACGCAGTATTTT | CASSRLGLAEITQYF
. | TRBJ2-2 | TRBV11-3 | . | TGTGCCAGCAGCCTCCAAACGACCGGGGAGCTGTTTTTT | CASSLQTTGELFF
once | TRBJ2-1 | TRBV10-3 | . | TGTGCCATCAGTGCCGCCAAAGACTACAATGAGCAGTTCTTC | CAISAAKDYNEQFF
. | TRBJ2-1 | TRBV1 | . | TGCACCAGCGCCTCCTGTGGGGCCTCCAATGAGCAGTTCTTC | CTSASCGASNEQFF
. | TRBJ2-5 | TRBV25-1 | TRBD2 | TGTGCCAGCAGTGCCGTCCCCCAACTAGCGGGCGAAGAGACCCAGTACTTC | CASSAVPQLAGEETQYF
. | TRBJ2-2 | TRBV5-6 | . | TGTGCCAGCAGCTTGGGGGTGAACACCGGGGAGCTGTTTTTT | CASSLGVNTGELFF
. | TRBJ1-6 | TRBV11-2 | . | TGTGCCAGCAGCTTGAACAGGAATAATTCACCCCTCCACTTT | CASSLNRNNSPLHF
once | TRBJ2-3 | TRBV25-1 | . | TGTGCCAGCAGTGAATCGGGTGTGGCCGCCAGAGATACGCAGTATTTT | CASSESGVAARDTQYF
. | TRBJ1-1 | TRBV5-5 | . | TGTGCCAGCAGCTTCCCAGGATTAGGGACTGAAGCTTTCTTT | CASSFPGLGTEAFF
. | TRBJ2-4 | TRBV6-1 | TRBD1 | TGTGCCAGCGATAACAGGGGGCGGGACATTCAGTACTTC | CASDNRGRDIQYF
. | TRBJ2-2 | TRBV5-4 | TRBD1 | TGTGCCAGCACCAGGGGGAGACAGGGGGCGGTCGGGGAGCTGTTTTTT | CASTRGRQGAVGELFF
few | TRBJ1-5 | TRBV6-5 | . | TGTGCCACCTCCGAGACAGGCCTTGTCCAGCCCCAGCATTTT | CATSETGLVQPQHF
. | TRBJ1-1 | TRBV6-5 | . | TGTGCCAGCTCGAATATCGGAGGGGGGGCTTTCTTT | CASSNIGGGAFF
. | TRBJ2-1 | TRBV5-1 | . | TGCGCCAGCAGCTTGAGTCAGGGATCGAACCGTGATGAGCAGTTCTTC | CASSLSQGSNRDEQFF
. | TRBJ1-3 | TRBV18 | . | TGTGCCAGCTCACCGACGTCTACAGGGTACTCTGGAAACACCATATATTTT | CASSPTSTGYSGNTIYF
. | TRBJ1-3 | TRBV18 | . | TGTGCCAGCTCACCATCTGGTCCGCCTAGAAACACCATATATTTT | CASSPSGPPRNTIYF
. | TRBJ2-7 | TRBV5-6 | TRBD1 | TGTGCCAGCAGACCTACCCACGGACAGGGAAATATCGGCGAGCAGTACTTC | CASRPTHGQGNIGEQYF
once | TRBJ2-5 | TRBV9 | . | TGTGCCAGCATCCCTCCCGAAGAGACCCAGTACTTC | CASIPPEETQYF
. | TRBJ2-5 | TRBV6-1 | . | TGTGCCAGCAGGGCTCTCCAAGAGACCCAGTACTTC | CASRALQETQYF
. | TRBJ1-6 | TRBV30 | TRBD1 | TGTGCCTGGTCCCAGGGGGCGCAGACTAATTCACCCCTCCACTTT | CAWSQGAQTNSPLHF
. | TRBJ2-1 | TRBV5-5 | TRBD2 | TGTGCCAGCAGCTTGGATGGGACTAGCTACAATGAGCAGTTCTTC | CASSLDGTSYNEQFF
few | TRBJ1-5 | TRBV28 | . | TGTGCCAGCTTGCGTAGCAATCAGCCCCAGCATTTT | CASLRSNQPQHF
. | TRBJ1-1 | TRBV2 | TRBD1 | TGTGCCAGCAGTGGACACAGGGGGGTTAACACTGAAGCTTTCTTT | CASSGHRGVNTEAFF
. | TRBJ2-2 | TRBV10-3 | . | TGTGCCACCAGGGACGGCGGGGAGCTGTTTTTT | CATRDGGELFF
. | TRBJ1-5 | TRBV23-1 | . | TGCGCCAGCAACCCGGGGGGGCAGACCAGTAGCAATCAGCCCCAGCATTTT | CASNPGGQTSSNQPQHF
. | TRBJ1-5 | TRBV11-3 | TRBD1 | TGTGCCAGCAGCGTCCTACAGGGGTCTGTTTATAGCAATCAGCCCCAGCATTTT | CASSVLQGSVYSNQPQHF
. | TRBJ1-6 | TRBV28 | . | TGTGCCAGCAGTCCGGGACAAAGGAGCTCACCCCTCCACTTT | CASSPGQRSSPLHF
. | TRBJ1-1 | TRBV29-1 | TRBD1 | TGCAGCGTTGGGGGACAGGGGAACACTGAAGCTTTCTTT | CSVGGQGNTEAFF
few | TRBJ1-6 | TRBV27 | . | TGTGCCAGCAGTCCCCGCGCATTGTATAATTCACCCCTCCACTTT | CASSPRALYNSPLHF
. | TRBJ1-5 | TRBV18 | TRBD1 | TGTGCCAGCTCACCTTTCTCGACAGGGATCCGTCAGCCCCAGCATTTT | CASSPFSTGIRQPQHF
. | TRBJ1-5 | TRBV19 | . | TGTGCCAGTAGTATAGCAGGGGTTGGCAATCAGCCCCAGCATTTT | CASSIAGVGNQPQHF
. | TRBJ2-2 | TRBV6-6 | TRBD1 | TGTGCCAGCAGCCAGGGGGCCGGGGAGCTGTTTTTT | CASSQGAGELFF
. | TRBJ1-1 | TRBV5-1 | TRBD1 | TGCGCCAGCAGTCGACAGGGGGAGAACACTGAAGCTTTCTTT | CASSRQGENTEAFF
many | TRBJ1-5 | TRBV28 | TRBD1 | TGTGCCAGCAGTTCAACGGGGACAGGGAGGAGGCAGCCCCAGCATTTT | CASSSTGTGRRQPQHF
. | TRBJ1-2 | TRBV6-5 | . | TGTGCCAGCAGTTTACTGGGGCAGCTCTATGGCTACACCTTC | CASSLLGQLYGYTF
. | TRBJ1-6 | TRBV6-5 | . | TGTGCCAGCAGTTATCCCGGGGAGGTGGCTTCACCCCTCCACTTT | CASSYPGEVASPLHF